A single T cell receptor beta chain is shown here with its context. Its antigen is unknown. Then a second PCR, running about 7 to 11 cycles, was carried out with a sample-barcoded 5' primer and a J-beta primer mix. Every molecule of cDNA carried a tag from a template-switch adaptor with 12 random nucleotides. TCRdb reprocessed the 5' RACE reads via MiXCR and lists one record per CDR3 protein. The table shows over a million distinct CDR3 sequences, with almost 60% occurring only once. CDR1 and CDR2 (germline): MNHEY, SMNVEV (reference sequence). The CDR3 runs 19 residues. V was pared by 7 bases and J by 9 bases, with 23 bases of the junction left unmatched. The entry originates in a study of blood T cells in healthy people across ages. General study points: More naive CD4+ cells and higher diversity marked long-lived donors relative to aged donors.

The chain links TRBV27 to TRBJ1-6, with TRBD1 identical over 8 bases. Specimen: blood. This clonotype was obtained from a man between 18 and 29 years old in good health. This chain's CDR3 is CASTGQGRGLSRVFSPLHF. The CDR3 nucleotides are TGTGCCAGCACCGGACAGGGAAGGGGCTTGAGCAGGGTGTTTTCACCCCTCCACTTT.